The 19 T cell receptor beta chains presented below share a single source sample, sequenced in a study of PD-L1 blockade in urothelial cancer. Only in-frame clones appear in the TCRdb table, and some are missing; sequencing was by immunoSEQ multiplex PCR. The table shows about 76,000 clones, with roughly 90% occurring only once. Time point defined: peripheral blood 6 weeks after treatment start. The source was PBMCs, collected around atezolizumab (anti-PD-L1) treatment. These receptors originate from a woman aged 80 or over with urothelial cancer.

V and J are TRBV9 and TRBJ1-3; 8 bases are shared with TRBD1. The length of the CDR3 is 18 residues. In germline, CDR1 is SGDLS, CDR2 YYNGEE. V gave up 0 bases and J gave up 8 bases; unmatched junction bases: 16. The CDR3 sequence is CASSVAPYDRGGSYTIYF. The DNA of the CDR3 is TGTGCCAGCAGCGTAGCCCCTTACGACAGGGGAGGGAGTTACACCATATATTTT.

This clone was recorded only once. This sequence joins TRBV27 and TRBJ2-1; D may be TRBD2 (6 bases). The CDR3 length is 15 residues. Trimming took 2 bases from V and 4 from J, leaving 12 bases between them. CDR1 MNHEY and CDR2 SMNVEV come from the germline V gene (reference sequence). The CDR3 protein is CASSLLAGGYNEQFF. CDR3 nucleotide sequence: TGTGCCAGCAGTTTACTTGCCGGGGGTTACAATGAGCAGTTCTTC.

The CDR3 nucleotides are TGCGCCAGCAGCTTCTCAGGGGGACAAGAGACCCAGTACTTC. It specifies CASSFSGGQETQYF. The V and J genes are TRBV5-1 and TRBJ2-5; 7 bases match TRBD1. Germline CDR1 SGHRS, CDR2 YFSETQ. The CDR3 loop spans 14 amino acids. The V and J ends lost 2 bases and 2 bases, in that order; junction bases with no gene match: 3.

The CDR3 loop is CASERDTSGGTDTQYF. The CDR3, as DNA: TGCGCCAGCGAGAGGGACACTAGCGGGGGCACAGATACGCAGTATTTT. The rearrangement links TRBV5-1 to TRBJ2-3; 10 nucleotides line up with TRBD2. The CDR3 covers 16 residues. V trimming: 7 bases; J trimming: 1 base; junction bases outside the gene matches: 9. CDR1 and CDR2 from the germline V gene are SGHRS and YFSETQ.

This clone was detected only once. This chain links TRBV6-1 with TRBJ2-7; no firm D call. The ends were cut back, 3 bases at V and 0 bases at J, with 9 bases in the middle. From germline, CDR1 is MNHNS and CDR2 SASEGT. This CDR3 spans 14 amino acids. The CDR3 is CASSDPPLSYEQYF. For the CDR3, the DNA is TGTGCCAGCAGTGACCCCCCCCTCTCCTACGAGCAGTACTTC.

V gene TRBV28 combines with J gene TRBJ1-1; 7 bases agree with TRBD1. The CDR3 covers 12 residues. Germline V gene data show CDR1 as MDHEN and CDR2 as SYDVKM. V dropped 7 bases and J dropped 7; count of bases not matched to a gene: 6. In nucleotides, the CDR3 is TGTGCCAGCAAAGGACAGGTTAATGAAGCTTTCTTT. Its protein product is CASKGQVNEAFF. Full variable domain (missing parts from reference TRBV28 and TRBJ1-1): DVKVTQSSRYLVKRTGEKVFLECVQDMDHENMFWYRQDPGLGLRLIYFSYDVKMKEKGDIPEGYSVSREKKERFSLILESASTNQTSMYLCASKGQVNEAFFGQGTRLTVV.

CDR3 amino acids: CASSDVAGGLETQYF. CDR3 DNA: TGTGCCAGCAGTGATGTAGCGGGAGGGCTTGAGACCCAGTACTTC. The V and J genes are TRBV25-1 and TRBJ2-5; TRBD2 agrees at 11 bases. Trimming cost V 3 bases and J 5 bases; bases outside gene matches: 5. Germline CDR1 and CDR2: MGHDK and SYGVNS. The CDR3 loop spans 15 amino acids.

The chain joins TRBV7-8 to TRBJ2-5, with D perhaps TRBD2 (6 bases). This CDR3 contains 15 residues. Trimming took 0 bases from V and 2 from J, leaving 10 bases between them. Germline V lookup: CDR1 SGHVS, CDR2 FQNEAQ. In DNA, the CDR3 is TGTGCCAGCAGCTTAGCGATTAGCGGACAAGAGACCCAGTACTTC. It yields the protein CASSLAISGQETQYF.

This clone was observed a few times. The J gene is TRBJ2-1, the V gene TRBV19, with TRBD2 matching over 11 bases. From germline, CDR1 is LNHDA and CDR2 SQIVND (reference sequence). CDR3 length: 13 amino acids. V lost 6 bases and J lost 9; bases outside the gene matches: 4. CDR3 sequence reads: CASSPSGRPEQFF. Written as DNA, the CDR3 is TGTGCCAGTAGCCCTAGCGGGAGGCCTGAGCAGTTCTTC. The full variable domain, completed using reference TRBV19 and TRBJ2-1, is DGGITQSPKYLFRKEGQNVTLSCEQNLNHDAMYWYRQDPGQGLRLIYYSQIVNDFQKGDIAEGYSVSREKKESFPLTVTSAQKNPTAFYLCASSPSGRPEQFFGPGTRLTVL.

V and J are TRBV7-6 and TRBJ2-2; D is unresolved. Germline V CDR1 and CDR2: SGHVS, FNYEAQ. CDR3 length equals 14 residues. V lost 7 bases and J 3 bases, leaving 12 bases between the germline ends. The CDR3 DNA is TGTGCCAGCATGAGCGCCCTTTACACCGGGGAGCTGTTTTTT. It encodes CASMSALYTGELFF.

This clone was detected once. The chain employs TRBV6-5 and TRBJ2-2; possibly TRBD1 for D (6 bases). Trimming stripped 5 bases from V and 6 bases from J, with 13 bases between. The CDR3 is 14 amino acids. Germline CDR1 and CDR2: MNHEY and SVGAGI. Written as DNA, the CDR3 is TGTGCCAGCAGTGGATTACAGGGTTCCGGGGAGCTGTTTTTT. Amino acids: CASSGLQGSGELFF.

In DNA form, the CDR3 reads TGTGCCAGCAGCCTCCGGGGGACAGGAGATGGCTACACCTTC. It codes for CASSLRGTGDGYTF. The V gene is TRBV7-2, the J gene TRBJ1-2, with 8 bases fitting TRBD1. The CDR3 loop spans 14 amino acids. V lost 5 bases, J lost 6 bases, and 8 bases stayed unmatched. Germline V CDR1 and CDR2: SGHTA, FQGNSA.

The chain is built from TRBV7-7 and TRBJ2-2, with TRBD2 identical over 13 bases. This CDR3 region has 16 residues. V lost 5 bases to trimming and J lost 6 bases; unmatched junction nucleotides: 6. Germline-derived CDR1 and CDR2 are SSHAT and FNYEAQ (reference sequence). The CDR3: CASSVGLAGAAGELFF. CDR3 coding DNA: TGTGCCAGCAGCGTTGGACTAGCGGGAGCGGCCGGGGAGCTGTTTTTT.

V and J are TRBV5-1 and TRBJ2-3; 7 bases map to TRBD2. Trimming took 2 bases from V and 0 from J; bases not matched to a gene: 3. The CDR3 totals 15 residues. Germline V gene lookup returns CDR1 SGHRS and CDR2 YFSETQ. CDR3 nucleotide sequence: TGCGCCAGCAGCTTCCGGGACTATAGCACAGATACGCAGTATTTT. Protein product: CASSFRDYSTDTQYF.

The chain employs TRBV7-6 and TRBJ2-5; 10 bases are a match to TRBD2. The CDR3 is 18 amino acids. Per the germline V gene, CDR1 is SGHVS and CDR2 is FNYEAQ. Unmatched junction bases numbered 14, after V lost 5 bases and J lost 2 bases. The CDR3 protein is CASSLSSGLASGQETQYF. CDR3 sequence (DNA): TGTGCCAGCAGCCTCTCCTCGGGACTAGCGTCGGGGCAAGAGACCCAGTACTTC.

This chain connects TRBV9 to TRBJ2-2, with D possibly TRBD1 on 6 matching bases. CDR1 is SGDLS, CDR2 YYNGEE, per germline. The CDR3 runs 16 residues. The V and J ends lost 0 bases and 7 bases respectively, with 16 bases between them. The DNA for the CDR3 is TGTGCCAGCAGCGTAGCAGGGGAGACAGGCAACGGGGAGCTGTTTTTT. Its translation: CASSVAGETGNGELFF.

The rearrangement links TRBV7-3 to TRBJ2-1; weak D call: TRBD2 (5 bases). The CDR3 loop spans 13 amino acids. V gave up 1 base and J gave up 7 bases, with 8 bases separating them. Looked up from germline, CDR1 is SGHTA and CDR2 is FQGTGA. CDR3 DNA sequence: TGTGCCAGCAGCTTAAGTACTAGTAATGAGCAGTTCTTC. Translating it yields CASSLSTSNEQFF.

The chain is built from TRBV19 and TRBJ2-7, with D perhaps matching TRBD1 (6 bases). The germline V and J ends were trimmed by 3 bases and 0 bases, with 9 bases remaining between them. The CDR3 consists of 14 residues. CDR1 LNHDA and CDR2 SQIVND come from the germline V gene (reference sequence). The CDR3 DNA follows: TGTGCCAGTAGTATCAACAGGGTCTCCTACGAGCAGTACTTC. This codes for CASSINRVSYEQYF.

This chain links TRBV27 with TRBJ1-2; 9 nucleotides match TRBD1. This CDR3 region has 16 residues. CDR1 and CDR2 (germline): MNHEY, SMNVEV (reference sequence). With V trimmed by 2 bases and J by 4 bases, 8 bases remained unmatched. Written as DNA, the CDR3 is TGTGCCAGCAGTTTAACTGCCGGGACAGGGACCTATGGCTACACCTTC. This translates into CASSLTAGTGTYGYTF.